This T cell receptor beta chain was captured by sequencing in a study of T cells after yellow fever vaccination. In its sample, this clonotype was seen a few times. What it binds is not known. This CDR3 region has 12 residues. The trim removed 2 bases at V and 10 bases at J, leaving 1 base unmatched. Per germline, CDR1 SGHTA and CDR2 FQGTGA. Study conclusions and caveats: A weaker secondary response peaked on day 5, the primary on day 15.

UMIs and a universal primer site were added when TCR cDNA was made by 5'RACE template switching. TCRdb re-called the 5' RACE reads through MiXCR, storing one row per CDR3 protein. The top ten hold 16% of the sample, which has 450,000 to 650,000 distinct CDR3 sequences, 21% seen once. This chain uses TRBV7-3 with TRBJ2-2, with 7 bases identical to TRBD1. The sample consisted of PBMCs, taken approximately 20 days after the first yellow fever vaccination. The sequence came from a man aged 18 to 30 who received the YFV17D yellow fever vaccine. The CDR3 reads CASSLQGVELFF. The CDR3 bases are TGTGCCAGCAGCTTACAGGGGGTGGAGCTGTTTTTT.